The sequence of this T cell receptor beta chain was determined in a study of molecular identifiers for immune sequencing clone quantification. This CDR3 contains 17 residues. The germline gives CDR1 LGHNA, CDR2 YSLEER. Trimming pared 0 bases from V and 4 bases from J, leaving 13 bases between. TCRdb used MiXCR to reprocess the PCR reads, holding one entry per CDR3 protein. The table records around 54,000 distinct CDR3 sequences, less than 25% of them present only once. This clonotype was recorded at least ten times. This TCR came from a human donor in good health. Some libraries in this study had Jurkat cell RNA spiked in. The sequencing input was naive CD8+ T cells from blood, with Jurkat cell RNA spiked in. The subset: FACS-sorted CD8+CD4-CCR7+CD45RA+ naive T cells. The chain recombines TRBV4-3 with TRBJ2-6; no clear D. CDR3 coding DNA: TGCGCCAGCAGCCAAGATTGGGCCGTCGGCGGGGCCAACGTCCTGACTTTC. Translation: CASSQDWAVGGANVLTF.